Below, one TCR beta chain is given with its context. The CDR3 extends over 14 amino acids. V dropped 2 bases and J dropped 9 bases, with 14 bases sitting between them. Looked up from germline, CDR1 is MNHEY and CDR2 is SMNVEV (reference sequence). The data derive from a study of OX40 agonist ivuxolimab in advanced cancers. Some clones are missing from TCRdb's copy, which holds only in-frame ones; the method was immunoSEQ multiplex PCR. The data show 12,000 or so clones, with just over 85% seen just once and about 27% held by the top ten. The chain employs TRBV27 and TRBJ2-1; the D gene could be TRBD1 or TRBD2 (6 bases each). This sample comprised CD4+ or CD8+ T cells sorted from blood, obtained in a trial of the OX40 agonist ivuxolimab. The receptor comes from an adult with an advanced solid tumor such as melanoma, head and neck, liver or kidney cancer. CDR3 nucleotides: TGTGCCAGCAGTTTAGCTCCGGGGGCAGGTGAGCAGTTCTTC. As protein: CASSLAPGAGEQFF.